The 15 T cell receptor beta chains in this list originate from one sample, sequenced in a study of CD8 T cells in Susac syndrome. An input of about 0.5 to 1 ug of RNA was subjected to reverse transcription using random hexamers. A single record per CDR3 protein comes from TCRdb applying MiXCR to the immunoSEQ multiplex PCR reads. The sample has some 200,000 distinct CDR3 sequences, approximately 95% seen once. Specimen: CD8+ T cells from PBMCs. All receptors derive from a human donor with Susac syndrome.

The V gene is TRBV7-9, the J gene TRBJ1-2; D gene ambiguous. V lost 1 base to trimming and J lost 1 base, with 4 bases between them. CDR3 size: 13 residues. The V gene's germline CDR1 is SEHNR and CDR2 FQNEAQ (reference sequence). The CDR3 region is CASSLGDNYGYTF. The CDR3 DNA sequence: TGTGCCAGCAGCTTAGGAGATAACTATGGCTACACCTTC.

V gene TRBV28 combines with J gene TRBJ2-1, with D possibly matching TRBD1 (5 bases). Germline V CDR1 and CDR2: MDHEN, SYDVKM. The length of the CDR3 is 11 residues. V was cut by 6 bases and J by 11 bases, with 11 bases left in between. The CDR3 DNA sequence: TGTGCCAGCAGCCAGAGACAGAAGCAGTTCTTC. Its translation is CASSQRQKQFF.

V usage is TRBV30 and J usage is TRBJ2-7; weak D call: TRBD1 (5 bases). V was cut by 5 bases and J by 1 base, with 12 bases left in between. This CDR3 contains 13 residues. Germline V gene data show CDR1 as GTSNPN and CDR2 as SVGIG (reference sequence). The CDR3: CAWAPDSSYEQYF. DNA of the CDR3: TGTGCCTGGGCCCCCGACAGTTCCTACGAGCAGTACTTC.

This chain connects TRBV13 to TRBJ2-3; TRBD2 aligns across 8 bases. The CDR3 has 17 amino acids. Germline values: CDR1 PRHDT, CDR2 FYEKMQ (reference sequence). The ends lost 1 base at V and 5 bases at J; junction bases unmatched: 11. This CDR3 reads CASSLDGGAARKDTQYF. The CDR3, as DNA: TGTGCCAGCAGCTTAGACGGGGGGGCGGCGAGGAAAGATACGCAGTATTTT.

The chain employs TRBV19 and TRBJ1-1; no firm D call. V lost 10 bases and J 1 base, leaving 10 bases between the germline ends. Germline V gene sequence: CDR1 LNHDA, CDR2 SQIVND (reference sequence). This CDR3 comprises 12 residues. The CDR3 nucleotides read TGTGCCACCAAGAAGGGGAACACTGAAGCTTTCTTT. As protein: CATKKGNTEAFF.

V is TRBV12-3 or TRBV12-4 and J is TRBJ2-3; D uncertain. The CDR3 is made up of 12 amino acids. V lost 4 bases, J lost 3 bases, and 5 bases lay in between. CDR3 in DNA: TGTGCCAGCAGTTCAGCGACAGATACGCAGTATTTT. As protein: CASSSATDTQYF.

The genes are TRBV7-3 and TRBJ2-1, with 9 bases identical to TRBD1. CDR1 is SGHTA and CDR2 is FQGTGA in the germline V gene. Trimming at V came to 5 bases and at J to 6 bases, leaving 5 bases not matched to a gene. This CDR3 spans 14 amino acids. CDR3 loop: CASSADRGPNEQFF. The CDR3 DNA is TGTGCCAGCAGCGCGGACAGGGGCCCCAATGAGCAGTTCTTC.

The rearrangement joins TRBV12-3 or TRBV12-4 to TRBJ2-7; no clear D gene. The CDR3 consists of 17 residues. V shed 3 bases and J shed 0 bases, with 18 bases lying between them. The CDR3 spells CASSFIAGQVDSYEQYF. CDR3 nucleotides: TGTGCCAGCAGTTTCATCGCCGGGCAGGTGGACTCCTACGAGCAGTACTTC.

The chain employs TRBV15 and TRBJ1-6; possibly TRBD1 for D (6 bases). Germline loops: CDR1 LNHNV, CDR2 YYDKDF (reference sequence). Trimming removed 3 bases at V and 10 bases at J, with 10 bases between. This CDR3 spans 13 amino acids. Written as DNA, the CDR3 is TGTGCCACCAGCAGCGGCAGGGGATCACCCCTCCACTTT. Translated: CATSSGRGSPLHF.

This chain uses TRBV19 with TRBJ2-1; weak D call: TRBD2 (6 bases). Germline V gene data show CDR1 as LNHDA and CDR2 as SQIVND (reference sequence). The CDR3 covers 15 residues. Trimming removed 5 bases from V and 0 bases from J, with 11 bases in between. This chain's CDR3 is CASSVAGSSYNEQFF. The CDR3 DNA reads TGTGCCAGTAGTGTCGCGGGGAGCTCCTACAATGAGCAGTTCTTC.

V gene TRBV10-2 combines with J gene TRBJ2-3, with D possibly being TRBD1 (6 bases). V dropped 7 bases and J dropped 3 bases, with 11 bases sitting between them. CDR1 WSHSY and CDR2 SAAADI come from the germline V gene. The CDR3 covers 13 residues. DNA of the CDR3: TGCGCCAGCATGACAGGATCTACAGATACGCAGTATTTT. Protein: CASMTGSTDTQYF.

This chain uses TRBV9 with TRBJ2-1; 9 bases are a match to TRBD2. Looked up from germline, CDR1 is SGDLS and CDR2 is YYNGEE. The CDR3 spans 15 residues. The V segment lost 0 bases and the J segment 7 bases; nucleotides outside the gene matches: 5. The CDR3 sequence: CASSVGAGGANEQFF. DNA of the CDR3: TGTGCCAGCAGCGTAGGTGCGGGGGGGGCGAATGAGCAGTTCTTC.

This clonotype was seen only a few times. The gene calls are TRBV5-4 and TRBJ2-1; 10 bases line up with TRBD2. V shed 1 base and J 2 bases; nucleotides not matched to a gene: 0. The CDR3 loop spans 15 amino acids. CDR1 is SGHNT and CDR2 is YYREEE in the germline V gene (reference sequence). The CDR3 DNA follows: TGTGCCAGCAGCTTGAGCGGGGGGGCCTACAATGAGCAGTTCTTC. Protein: CASSLSGGAYNEQFF.

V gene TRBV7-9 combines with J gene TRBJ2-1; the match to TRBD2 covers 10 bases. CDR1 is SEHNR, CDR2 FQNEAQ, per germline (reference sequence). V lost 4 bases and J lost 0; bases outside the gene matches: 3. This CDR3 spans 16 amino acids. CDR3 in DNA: TGTGCCAGCAGCTCCGGGACTAGCGACTCCTACAATGAGCAGTTCTTC. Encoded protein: CASSSGTSDSYNEQFF.

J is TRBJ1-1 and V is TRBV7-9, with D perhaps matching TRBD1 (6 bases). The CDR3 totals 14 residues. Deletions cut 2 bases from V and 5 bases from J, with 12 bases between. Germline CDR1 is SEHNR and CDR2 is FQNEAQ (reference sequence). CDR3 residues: CASSLLQGNTEAFF. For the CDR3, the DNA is TGTGCCAGCAGCTTACTTCAGGGGAATACTGAAGCTTTCTTT. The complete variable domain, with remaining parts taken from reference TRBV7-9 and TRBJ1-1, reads DTGVSQNPRHKITKRGQNVTFRCDPISEHNRLYWYRQTLGQGPEFLTYFQNEAQLEKSRLLSDRFSAERPKGSFSTLEIQRTEQGDSAMYLCASSLLQGNTEAFFGQGTRLTVV.